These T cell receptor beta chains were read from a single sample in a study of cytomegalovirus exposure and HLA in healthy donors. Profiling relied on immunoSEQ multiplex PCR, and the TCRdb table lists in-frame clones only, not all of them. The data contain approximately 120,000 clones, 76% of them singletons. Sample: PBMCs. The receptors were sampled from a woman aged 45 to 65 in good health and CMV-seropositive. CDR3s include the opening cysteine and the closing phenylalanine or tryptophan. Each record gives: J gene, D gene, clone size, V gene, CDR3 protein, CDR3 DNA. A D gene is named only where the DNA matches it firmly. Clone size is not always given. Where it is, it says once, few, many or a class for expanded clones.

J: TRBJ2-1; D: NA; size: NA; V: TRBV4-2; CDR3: CASSQEPRSGPTGNEQFF; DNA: TGTGCCAGCAGCCAAGAGCCTCGGAGCGGGCCTACTGGGAATGAGCAGTTCTTC
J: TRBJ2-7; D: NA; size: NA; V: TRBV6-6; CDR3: CASHSGGAPYEQYF; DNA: TGTGCCAGTCACTCCGGCGGGGCCCCCTACGAGCAGTACTTC
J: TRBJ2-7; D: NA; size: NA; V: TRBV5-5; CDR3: CASSLVTVSYEQYF; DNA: TGTGCCAGCAGCTTGGTAACAGTCTCCTACGAGCAGTACTTC
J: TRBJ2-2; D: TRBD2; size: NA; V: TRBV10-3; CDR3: CAIALAGVTNTGELFF; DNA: TGTGCCATCGCCCTAGCGGGAGTGACGAACACCGGGGAGCTGTTTTTT
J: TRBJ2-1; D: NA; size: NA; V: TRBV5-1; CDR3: CASSLTADSRNEQFF; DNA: TGCGCCAGCAGCTTGACCGCGGACAGCAGGAATGAGCAGTTCTTC
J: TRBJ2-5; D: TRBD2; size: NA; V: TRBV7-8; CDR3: CASSWGGVATIQETQYF; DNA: TGTGCCAGCAGCTGGGGGGGGGTAGCGACAATCCAAGAGACCCAGTACTTC
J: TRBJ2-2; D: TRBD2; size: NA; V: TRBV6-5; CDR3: CATDGGGPGELFF; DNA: TGTGCCACCGACGGGGGGGGCCCCGGGGAGCTGTTTTTT
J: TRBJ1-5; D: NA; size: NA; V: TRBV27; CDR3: CASKPLPGNQPQHF; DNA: TGTGCCAGCAAGCCCCTTCCCGGCAATCAGCCCCAGCATTTT
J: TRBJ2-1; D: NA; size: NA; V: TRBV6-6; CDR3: CASGQGYSNEQFF; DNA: TGTGCCAGCGGGCAGGGGTACAGTAATGAGCAGTTCTTC
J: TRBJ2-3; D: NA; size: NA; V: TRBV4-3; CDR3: CASSQELKDTQYF; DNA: TGCGCCAGCAGCCAAGAGTTAAAAGATACGCAGTATTTT
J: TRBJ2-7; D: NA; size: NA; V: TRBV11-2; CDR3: CASSRGTGSYEQYF; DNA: TGTGCCAGCAGCCGAGGAACAGGGTCCTACGAGCAGTACTTC
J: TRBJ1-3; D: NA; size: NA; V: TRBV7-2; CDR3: CASSLRQALSNTIYF; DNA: TGTGCCAGCAGCCTCCGACAGGCCCTCTCAAACACCATATATTTT
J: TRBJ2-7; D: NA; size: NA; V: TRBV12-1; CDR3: CASSADFSYEQYF; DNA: TGTGCCAGCAGCGCGGACTTTTCCTACGAGCAGTACTTC
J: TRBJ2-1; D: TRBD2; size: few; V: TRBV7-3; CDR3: CASSLTGSGRGNEQFF; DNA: TGTGCCAGCAGCTTAACGGGCAGCGGGAGAGGGAATGAGCAGTTCTTC
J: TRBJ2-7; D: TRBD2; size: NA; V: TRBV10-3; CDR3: CAISESAGGSMNEQYF; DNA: TGTGCCATCAGTGAGTCGGCGGGAGGGTCGATGAACGAGCAGTACTTC
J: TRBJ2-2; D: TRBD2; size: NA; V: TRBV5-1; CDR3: CASSYKAGETGELFF; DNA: TGCGCCAGCAGCTATAAGGCGGGGGAAACCGGGGAGCTGTTTTTT
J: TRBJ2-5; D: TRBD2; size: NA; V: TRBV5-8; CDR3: CASSRGLAGDKETQYF; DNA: TGTGCCAGCAGCCGCGGACTAGCGGGGGACAAAGAGACCCAGTACTTC
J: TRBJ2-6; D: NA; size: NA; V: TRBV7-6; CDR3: CASSLARNRVGSSGANGLTF; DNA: TGTGCCAGCAGCTTAGCGCGGAACCGGGTTGGGTCATCTGGGGCCAACGGCCTGACTTTC
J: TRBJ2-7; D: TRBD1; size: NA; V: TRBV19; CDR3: CASSAGTGGYEQYF; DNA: TGTGCCAGTAGCGCCGGGACAGGGGGCTACGAGCAGTACTTC
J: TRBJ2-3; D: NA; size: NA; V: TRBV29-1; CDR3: CSVGEGSTDTQYF; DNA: TGCAGCGTTGGCGAGGGCAGCACAGATACGCAGTATTTT
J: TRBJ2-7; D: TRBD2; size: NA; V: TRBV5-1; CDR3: CASSLVTSGGAEEQYF; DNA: TGCGCCAGCAGCTTGGTTACTAGCGGGGGGGCAGAGGAGCAGTACTTC
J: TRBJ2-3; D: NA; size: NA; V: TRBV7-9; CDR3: CSSSFGLAGILSTDTQYF; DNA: TGTTCCAGCAGCTTCGGGCTAGCTGGAATACTCAGCACAGATACGCAGTATTTT
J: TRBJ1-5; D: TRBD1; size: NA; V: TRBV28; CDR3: CASSSLGTENQPQHF; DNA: TGTGCCAGCAGTTCGCTTGGGACAGAGAATCAGCCCCAGCATTTT
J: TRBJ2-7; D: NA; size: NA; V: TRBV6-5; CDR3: CASSGYRTDEQYF; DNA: TGTGCCAGCAGTGGCTACAGGACCGACGAGCAGTACTTC
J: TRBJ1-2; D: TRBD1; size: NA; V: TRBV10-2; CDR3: CASSEQGYYGYTF; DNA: TGCGCCAGCAGTGAACAGGGGTACTATGGCTACACCTTC
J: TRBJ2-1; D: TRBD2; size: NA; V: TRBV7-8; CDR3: CASSLPQGESAGGAYNEQFF; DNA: TGTGCCAGCAGCTTACCCCAGGGAGAAAGCGCGGGAGGCGCCTACAATGAGCAGTTCTTC
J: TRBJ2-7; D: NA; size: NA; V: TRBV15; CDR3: CATSRDHRYPIEYF; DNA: TGTGCCACCAGCAGAGATCACAGGTACCCCATCGAGTACTTC
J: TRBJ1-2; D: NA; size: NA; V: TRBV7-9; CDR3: CASSLEGTNSYGYTF; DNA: TGTGCCAGCAGCTTAGAAGGGACAAACAGCTATGGCTACACCTTC
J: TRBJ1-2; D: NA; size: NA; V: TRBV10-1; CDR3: CASSGRGANYGYTF; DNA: TGCGCCAGCAGCGGGCGGGGGGCCAACTATGGCTACACCTTC
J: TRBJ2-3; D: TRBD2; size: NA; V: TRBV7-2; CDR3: CASSSWTSATDTQYF; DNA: TGTGCCAGCAGCTCGTGGACTAGCGCTACAGATACGCAGTATTTT
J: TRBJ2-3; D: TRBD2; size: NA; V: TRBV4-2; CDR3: CASSQGTSGPDTQYF; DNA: TGTGCCAGCAGCCAAGGGACTAGCGGTCCAGATACGCAGTATTTT
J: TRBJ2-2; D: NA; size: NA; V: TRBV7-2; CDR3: CASSQQGNTGELFF; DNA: TGTGCCAGCAGCCAACAGGGTAACACCGGGGAGCTGTTTTTT
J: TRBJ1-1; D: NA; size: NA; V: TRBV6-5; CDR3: CASLDRNTEAFF; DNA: TGTGCCAGCCTGGACAGGAACACTGAAGCTTTCTTT
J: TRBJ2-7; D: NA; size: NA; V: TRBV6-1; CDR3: CASSPGLYEQYF; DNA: TGTGCCAGCAGCCCAGGGCTCTACGAGCAGTACTTC
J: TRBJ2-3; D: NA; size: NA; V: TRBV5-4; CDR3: CASSSSLLSSTDTQYF; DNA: TGTGCCAGCAGCTCCTCACTGCTCTCTAGCACAGATACGCAGTATTTT
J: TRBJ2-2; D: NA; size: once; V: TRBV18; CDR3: CASSPRGELFF; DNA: TGTGCCAGCTCACCCCGCGGGGAGCTGTTTTTT
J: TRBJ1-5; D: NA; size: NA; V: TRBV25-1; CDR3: CASREGSYSNQPQHF; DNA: TGTGCCAGCAGAGAGGGTAGTTATAGCAATCAGCCCCAGCATTTT
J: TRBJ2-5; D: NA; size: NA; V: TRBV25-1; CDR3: CASSRREETQYF; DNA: TGTGCCAGCAGTAGGAGGGAAGAGACCCAGTACTTC
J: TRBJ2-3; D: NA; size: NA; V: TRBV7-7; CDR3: CASSLEGGNTDTQYF; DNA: TGTGCCAGCAGCTTAGAGGGCGGGAACACAGATACGCAGTATTTT
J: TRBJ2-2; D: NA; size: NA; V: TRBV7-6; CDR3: CASSLSGPGGGELFF; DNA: TGTGCCAGCAGCTTATCAGGGCCCGGGGGCGGGGAGCTGTTTTTT
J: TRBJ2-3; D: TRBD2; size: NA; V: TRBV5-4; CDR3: CASSLASGRSTQYF; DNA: TGTGCCAGCAGCCTGGCTAGCGGGAGGAGTACGCAGTATTTT
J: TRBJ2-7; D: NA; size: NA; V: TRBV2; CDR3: CASSEVLGAAYEQYF; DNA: TGTGCCAGCAGTGAAGTGCTAGGGGCGGCCTACGAGCAGTACTTC
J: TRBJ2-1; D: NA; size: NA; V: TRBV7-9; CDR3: CSSSLQLGAHNEQFF; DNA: TGTTCCAGCAGCTTACAGTTAGGGGCCCACAATGAGCAGTTCTTC